This TCR beta chain was sequenced in a study of CD8 T cells in ankylosing spondylitis. General study findings and limits: One TCR beta motif, made up of 7 or 8 highly homologous variants, appeared characteristic of ankylosing spondylitis blood.

Library preparation for TCR beta used quantitative 5'-RACE with molecular barcodes. Using its own MiXCR run on the 5' RACE reads, TCRdb lists one record per CDR3 protein. The sample has some 800,000 distinct CDR3 sequences; approximately 12% are singletons. Germline loops: CDR1 MNHEY, CDR2 SVGAGI. Trimming took 4 bases from V and 2 from J, leaving 13 bases between them. CDR3 length: 15 amino acids. As to this clonotype: Antigen specificity is unknown.

The chain carries TRBV6-5 and TRBJ2-3; possible D gene TRBD2, 5 bases. Sequenced material: blood, either unsorted or a sorted T cell fraction (not recorded which). This sequence originates from a male donor with ankylosing spondylitis. The CDR3 coding sequence is TGTGCCAGCAGTTTCACCGGGATTAACACAGATACGCAGTATTTT. This sequence encodes CASSFTGINTDTQYF.